Shown below are 24 T cell receptor beta chains from a single sample sequenced in a study of T cell responses to AZD1222 COVID-19 vaccine. Using immunoSEQ multiplex PCR, the repertoire was profiled, and TCRdb retains in-frame clones only, with some absent. Among some 190,000 clones listed, about 86% were seen once. Here the sequenced sample was peripheral blood, taken on day 0 of AZD1222 vaccination. These receptors originate from an adult in good health.

This clone was detected once. V is TRBV9 and J is TRBJ2-3, with TRBD2 matching over 13 bases. This CDR3 has 21 amino acids. After removal of 4 bases from V and 7 bases from J, the junction contained 24 bases not matched to a gene. The germline V gene has CDR1 SGDLS and CDR2 YYNGEE. In DNA, the CDR3 is TGTGCCAGCAGCCCCCGCGGTTCCGGGACTAGCGGGGTGACTCAGTCTCATACGCAGTATTTT. The encoded protein is CASSPRGSGTSGVTQSHTQYF.

This sequence joins TRBV21-1 and TRBJ2-4; the table's D call, TRBD2, was not checked against the DNA. TRBV21-1 is a documented pseudogene. The CDR3 covers 14 residues. The CDR3 DNA is TGTGCCAGCAGCATGCTCGGTGCCAAAAACATTCAGTACTTC. Amino acids: CASSMLGAKNIQYF.

This clone occurred once. This chain joins TRBV21-1 and TRBJ1-1; TRBD1, the table's D call, lacks a check against the DNA. TRBV21-1 is shown as a pseudogene. This CDR3 is built from 10 residues. For the CDR3, the DNA is TGTGCCAGCAGCATTCAGGCATGGTGTTGG. The encoded protein is CASSIQAWCW.

This clone was observed a handful of times. The genes are TRBV5-4 and TRBJ1-1; D possibly corresponds to TRBD1 (5 bases). Germline loops: CDR1 SGHNT, CDR2 YYREEE (reference sequence). The CDR3 is 16 residues long. Trimming cost V 2 bases and J 4 bases, with 18 bases left between them. The CDR3 DNA sequence: TGTGCCAGCAGCTTAGAATTGGGACGGCGGGGCACTGAAGCTTTCTTT. This codes for CASSLELGRRGTEAFF.

The chain links TRBV5-1 to TRBJ1-1; D is unresolved. Trimming removed 4 bases from V and 8 bases from J, with 9 bases in between. This CDR3 spans 11 amino acids. Germline loops: CDR1 SGHRS, CDR2 YFSETQ. CDR3: CASSDIGEAFF. CDR3 sequence (DNA): TGCGCCAGCAGCGACATAGGGGAAGCTTTCTTT. Complete variable domain (other parts from reference TRBV5-1 and TRBJ1-1): KAGVTQTPRYLIKTRGQQVTLSCSPISGHRSVSWYQQTPGQGLQFLFEYFSETQRNKGNFPGRFSGRQFSNSRSEMNVSTLELGDSALYLCASSDIGEAFFGQGTRLTVV.

The gene calls are TRBV6-4 and TRBJ2-2, with TRBD1 identical over 9 bases. From germline, CDR1 is MRHNA and CDR2 SNTAGT. CDR3 length: 16 amino acids. Trimming cost V 6 bases and J 1 base; bases outside gene matches: 6. CDR3 loop: CASRETGGGNTGELFF. The CDR3 region has the DNA TGTGCCAGCAGAGAGACAGGGGGTGGGAACACCGGGGAGCTGTTTTTT.

The chain links TRBV2 to TRBJ1-2; possibly TRBD1 for D (6 bases). The CDR3 is made up of 14 amino acids. The V gene lost 5 bases and the J gene lost 5 bases, with 15 bases spanning the gap. Germline V gives CDR1 SNHLY, CDR2 FYNNEI. Written as DNA, the CDR3 is TGTGCCAGCAGTAGGGCGGGGGCCGGGTATGGCTACACCTTC. Translating it yields CASSRAGAGYGYTF.

The V and J genes are TRBV2 and TRBJ1-1; a weak D match, TRBD1 (5 bases). This CDR3 has 15 amino acids. Trimming took off 8 bases at V and 0 bases at J, with 16 bases between the two ends. Germline assignment: CDR1 SNHLY and CDR2 FYNNEI. The CDR3 nucleotides read TGTGCCAGCCTCAGGGCTCCCACCCTGAACACTGAAGCTTTCTTT. Encoded protein: CASLRAPTLNTEAFF.

This clone was seen only once. The V call is TRBV9, the J call TRBJ1-2, with D unclear. The CDR3 loop spans 15 amino acids. V was clipped by 4 bases and J by 4 bases, with 17 bases between them. Per the germline V gene, CDR1 is SGDLS and CDR2 is YYNGEE. The CDR3 sequence: CASSPRKGLSYGYTF. The CDR3 DNA sequence: TGTGCCAGCAGCCCCCGAAAAGGGCTCTCCTATGGCTACACCTTC. Combining the CDR3 with reference TRBV9 and TRBJ1-2 gives the whole variable domain DSGVTQTPKHLITATGQRVTLRCSPRSGDLSVYWYQQSLDQGLQFLIQYYNGEERAKGNILERFSAQQFPDLHSELNLSSLELGDSALYFCASSPRKGLSYGYTFGSGTRLTVV.

The chain recombines TRBV6-5 with TRBJ1-1; the D gene is possibly TRBD1 (5 bases). This CDR3 is 13 amino acids long. Per germline, CDR1 MNHEY and CDR2 SVGAGI. V gave up 4 bases and J gave up 0 bases, with 6 bases separating them. The chain's CDR3 is CASSSGVNTEAFF. CDR3 DNA sequence: TGTGCCAGCAGTTCGGGGGTGAACACTGAAGCTTTCTTT.

CDR3: CASSTYQAAAYEQYF. The CDR3 region has the DNA TGTGCCAGCAGCACCTACCAAGCCGCTGCCTACGAGCAGTACTTC. The chain carries TRBV7-6 and TRBJ2-7; D not certain. The CDR3 runs to 15 residues. V was pared by 5 bases and J by 2 bases, with 16 bases between. Germline loops: CDR1 SGHVS, CDR2 FNYEAQ. The variable domain in full, with the rest retrieved from reference TRBV7-6 and TRBJ2-7, is GAGVSQSPRYKVTKRGQDVALRCDPISGHVSLYWYRQALGQGPEFLTYFNYEAQQDKSGLPNDRFSAERPEGSISTLTIQRTEQRDSAMYRCASSTYQAAAYEQYFGPGTRLTVT.

The J gene is TRBJ1-5, the V gene TRBV3-1 (or the pseudogene TRBV3-2); D remains unclear. The CDR3 extends over 13 amino acids. V lost 0 bases and J 9 bases, leaving 9 bases between the germline ends. The germline V gene encodes CDR1 LGHDT and CDR2 YNNKEL (reference sequence). Here the CDR3 DNA reads TGTGCCAGCAGCCAAGAGGGGAAAGCGCCCCAGCATTTT. As protein: CASSQEGKAPQHF.

The chain links TRBV7-2 to TRBJ2-7; 9 nucleotides agree with TRBD1. The ends lost 5 bases at V and 2 bases at J; junction bases unmatched: 4. Germline CDR1 is SGHTA and CDR2 is FQGNSA. The CDR3 runs to 14 residues. The CDR3 here is CASSHGTGTYEQYF. In DNA form, the CDR3 reads TGTGCCAGCAGCCATGGGACAGGGACCTACGAGCAGTACTTC. The whole variable domain, remainder taken from reference TRBV7-2 and TRBJ2-7, is GAGVSQSPSNKVTEKGKDVELRCDPISGHTALYWYRQSLGQGLEFLIYFQGNSAPDKSGLPSDRFSAERTGGSVSTLTIQRTQQEDSAVYLCASSHGTGTYEQYFGPGTRLTVT.

CDR3 amino acids: CASSHRTDTQYF. The CDR3 DNA reads TGTGCCAGCAGCCACCGCACAGATACGCAGTATTTT. The chain has TRBV3-1 (or the pseudogene TRBV3-2) and TRBJ2-3; no reliable D call. The germline V gene has CDR1 LGHDT and CDR2 YNNKEL (reference sequence). The CDR3 has 12 residues. The V end lost 3 bases, the J end lost 1 base, and 2 bases lay between the germline ends.

The chain links TRBV30 to TRBJ1-5, with D possibly being TRBD1 (6 bases). The CDR3 is 15 amino acids. Germline values: CDR1 GTSNPN, CDR2 SVGIG (reference sequence). Trimming removed 0 bases from V and 7 bases from J, with 16 bases in between. The CDR3 spells CAWSVALGGQQPQHF. CDR3 sequence (DNA): TGTGCCTGGAGTGTCGCCCTGGGGGGGCAGCAGCCCCAGCATTTT.

V and J are TRBV13 and TRBJ2-2; D possibly uses TRBD1 or TRBD2 (5 bases each). From germline, CDR1 is PRHDT and CDR2 FYEKMQ (reference sequence). The CDR3 has 14 amino acids. V lost 0 bases and J 6 bases, leaving 8 bases between the germline ends. The CDR3 nucleotides are TGTGCCAGCAGCTTAGGCGGGGCTTCCGGGGAGCTGTTTTTT. Translating gives CASSLGGASGELFF.

This rearrangement joins TRBV7-2 to TRBJ1-4; D may be TRBD1 (6 bases). Germline V gene lookup returns CDR1 SGHTA and CDR2 FQGNSA. V lost 5 bases and J lost 4, with 14 bases in between. The CDR3 sequence is 15 residues long. CDR3 bases: TGTGCCAGCAGCACAGACAGGCTCCTTAATGAAAAACTGTTTTTT. This sequence encodes CASSTDRLLNEKLFF.

This clone was detected a few times. The sample carries other DNA sequences with the same CDR3. The chain has TRBV19 and TRBJ2-5, with TRBD1 matching over 8 bases. After removal of 5 bases from V and 3 bases from J, the junction contained 5 bases not matched to a gene. In germline, CDR1 is LNHDA, CDR2 SQIVND (reference sequence). This CDR3 contains 14 residues. The CDR3 protein is CASSPRTGKETQYF. In DNA, the CDR3 is TGTGCCAGTAGTCCCAGGACAGGGAAAGAGACCCAGTACTTC.

The chain combines TRBV2 with TRBJ1-4; no definite D call. CDR1 and CDR2 from the germline V gene are SNHLY and FYNNEI. This CDR3 contains 15 residues. V lost 4 bases and J 0 bases, leaving 9 bases between the germline ends. In nucleotides, the CDR3 is TGTGCCAGCAGTGGTGCGGTAACAACTAATGAAAAACTGTTTTTT. Translating gives CASSGAVTTNEKLFF.

Concerning this clone: Other nucleotide sequences from this sample produce the same CDR3. The chain has TRBV29-1 and TRBJ1-1; perhaps TRBD1 as D (5 bases). Germline V gene lookup returns CDR1 SQVTM and CDR2 ANQGSEA. The length of the CDR3 is 12 residues. Trimming stripped 4 bases from V and 5 bases from J, with 11 bases between. The chain's CDR3 is CSVGSGRTEAFF. DNA of the CDR3: TGCAGCGTTGGGTCGGGGCGGACTGAAGCTTTCTTT.

The chain couples TRBV6-4 to TRBJ2-2; 9 positions agree with TRBD2. V lost 1 base, J lost 3 bases, and 3 bases stayed unmatched. This CDR3 is 16 amino acids long. Germline values: CDR1 MRHNA, CDR2 SNTAGT. Here the CDR3 reads CASSDWASGDTGELFF. CDR3 sequence (DNA): TGTGCCAGCAGTGACTGGGCTAGCGGGGACACCGGGGAGCTGTTTTTT.

The chain joins TRBV20-1 to TRBJ2-7; D not resolved. The CDR3 sequence is 11 residues long. Trimming pared 6 bases from V and 6 bases from J, leaving 12 bases between. CDR1 is DFQATT and CDR2 is SNEGSKA in the germline V gene (reference sequence). This CDR3 reads CSAYRLGEQYF. The CDR3 DNA is TGCAGTGCGTATCGCCTCGGCGAGCAGTACTTC.

The chain uses TRBV6-2 or TRBV6-3 and TRBJ1-1; D uncertain. Germline V CDR1 and CDR2: MNHEY, SVGEGT. The CDR3 length is 14 residues. Between the trimmed V and J ends, which lost 2 bases and 1 base, there was a span of 8 bases. The CDR3 DNA reads as TGTGCCAGCAGTTACGACTTCACGAACACTGAAGCTTTCTTT. Its translation: CASSYDFTNTEAFF.

In DNA form, the CDR3 reads TGCGCCAGCAGCCAAGATTACGGTCGGTCGGCCTCTAGCACAGATACGCAGTATTTT. Encoded protein: CASSQDYGRSASSTDTQYF. This rearrangement joins TRBV4-1 to TRBJ2-3; D remains ambiguous. V lost 0 bases and J lost 0, with 19 bases in between. This CDR3 spans 19 amino acids. Germline CDR1 and CDR2: MGHRA and YSYEKL.